Included here is one TCR beta chain sequence, with context. Its antigen remains unknown. The record originates from a study of cytomegalovirus exposure and HLA in healthy donors. Whole-study results and caveats: Most TCR beta V segments were productive about 90% or about 30% of the time in an earlier analysis. Listed as cytomegalovirus-associated were about 160 TCR beta chains.

The CDR3 runs to 13 residues. V lost 2 bases, J lost 2 bases, and 6 bases lay in between. Germline CDR1 reads MNHEY; CDR2 reads SVGAGI. PCR employed 60 Vbeta and 13 Jbeta primers. Some clones are missing from TCRdb's copy, which holds only in-frame ones; the method was immunoSEQ multiplex PCR. The data show around 110,000 clones, less than 85% seen once. The receptor comes from a woman between 40 and 55 years old in good health and CMV-seropositive. Sequencing was carried out using PBMCs. The genes are TRBV6-5 and TRBJ1-2; TRBD1 is a possible D gene (5 bases). CDR3 in DNA: TGTGCCAGCAGTTACGACAGAAACTATGGCTACACCTTC. Translated, it gives CASSYDRNYGYTF.